This T cell receptor (beta chain) was sequenced for a study of lymphopenia after photon versus proton radiotherapy. With respect to this clone: Antigen: not known.

Trimming shortened V by 7 bases and J by 0 bases, and 13 bases separated the two germline ends. CDR1 is LNHDA and CDR2 is SQIVND in the germline V gene (reference sequence). The CDR3 has 16 amino acids. The data were produced by immunoSEQ multiplex PCR, yet TCRdb's version contains in-frame clones alone and is incomplete. This sample has 25,000 to 40,000 clones, with over 75% found just once. General study findings and limits: Photon-treated patients lost naive T cells and TCR diversity; proton-treated stayed stable. Authors raise, but do not show, better survival with proton therapy.

The source was peripheral blood, collected from a patient treated with proton-based radiotherapy. The clonotype originates from a woman in her 70s with pancreatic cancer. The rearrangement uses TRBV19 and TRBJ2-6, with D unresolved. The CDR3 here is CASTTYTLSGANVLTF. DNA of the CDR3: TGTGCCAGTACCACTTATACCCTCTCTGGGGCCAACGTCCTGACTTTC.